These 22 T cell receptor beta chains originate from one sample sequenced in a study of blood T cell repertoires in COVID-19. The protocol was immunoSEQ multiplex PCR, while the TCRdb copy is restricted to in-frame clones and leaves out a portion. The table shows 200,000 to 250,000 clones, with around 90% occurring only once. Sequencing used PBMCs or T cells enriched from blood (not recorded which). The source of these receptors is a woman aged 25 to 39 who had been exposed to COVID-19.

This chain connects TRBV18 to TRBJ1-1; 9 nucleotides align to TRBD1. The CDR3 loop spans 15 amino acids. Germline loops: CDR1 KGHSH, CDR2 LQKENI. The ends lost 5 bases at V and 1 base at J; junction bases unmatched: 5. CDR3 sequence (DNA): TGTGCCAGCTCATTCGCGGGACAGGGGAACACTGAAGCTTTCTTT. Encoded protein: CASSFAGQGNTEAFF.

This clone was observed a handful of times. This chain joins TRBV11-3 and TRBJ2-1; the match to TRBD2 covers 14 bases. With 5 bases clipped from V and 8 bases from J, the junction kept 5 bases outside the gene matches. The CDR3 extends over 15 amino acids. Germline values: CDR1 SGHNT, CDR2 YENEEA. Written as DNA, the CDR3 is TGTGCCAGCAGCCCTGGGACTAGCGGGAGCGATGAGCAGTTCTTC. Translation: CASSPGTSGSDEQFF.

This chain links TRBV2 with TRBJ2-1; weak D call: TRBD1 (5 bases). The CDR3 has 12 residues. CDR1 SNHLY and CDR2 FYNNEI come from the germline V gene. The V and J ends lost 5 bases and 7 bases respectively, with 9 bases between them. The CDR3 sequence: CASSRGRNEQFF. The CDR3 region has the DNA TGTGCCAGCAGTAGGGGTAGGAATGAGCAGTTCTTC.

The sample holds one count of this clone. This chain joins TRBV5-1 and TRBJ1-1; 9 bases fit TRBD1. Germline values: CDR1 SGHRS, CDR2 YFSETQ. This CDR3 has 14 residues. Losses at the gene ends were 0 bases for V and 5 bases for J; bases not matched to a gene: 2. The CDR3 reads CASSLGTGETEAFF. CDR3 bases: TGCGCCAGCAGCTTGGGGACAGGGGAAACTGAAGCTTTCTTT.

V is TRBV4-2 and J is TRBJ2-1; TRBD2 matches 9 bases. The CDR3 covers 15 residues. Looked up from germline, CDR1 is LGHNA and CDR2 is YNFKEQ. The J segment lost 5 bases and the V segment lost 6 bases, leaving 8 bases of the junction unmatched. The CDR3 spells CASRRLGLANNEQFF. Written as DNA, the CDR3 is TGTGCCAGCAGGCGTCTGGGACTAGCCAACAATGAGCAGTTCTTC.

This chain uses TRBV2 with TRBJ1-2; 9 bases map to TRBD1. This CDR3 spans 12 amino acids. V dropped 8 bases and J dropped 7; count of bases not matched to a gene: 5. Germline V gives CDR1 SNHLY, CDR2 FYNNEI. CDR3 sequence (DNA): TGTGCCAGCGGGACAGGGTTCAGTGGCTACACCTTC. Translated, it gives CASGTGFSGYTF.

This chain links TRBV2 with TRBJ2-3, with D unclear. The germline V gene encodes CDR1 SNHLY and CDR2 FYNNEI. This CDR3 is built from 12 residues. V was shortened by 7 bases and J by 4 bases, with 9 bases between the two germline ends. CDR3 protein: CASTTTPDTQYF. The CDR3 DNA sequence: TGTGCCAGCACCACAACCCCAGATACGCAGTATTTT.

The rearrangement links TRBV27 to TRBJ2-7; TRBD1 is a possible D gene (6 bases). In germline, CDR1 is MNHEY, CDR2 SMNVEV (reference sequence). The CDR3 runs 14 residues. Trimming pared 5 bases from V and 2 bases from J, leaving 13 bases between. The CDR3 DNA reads TGTGCCAGCAGTGCTTCCCAGGGGCCCTACGAGCAGTACTTC. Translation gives CASSASQGPYEQYF.

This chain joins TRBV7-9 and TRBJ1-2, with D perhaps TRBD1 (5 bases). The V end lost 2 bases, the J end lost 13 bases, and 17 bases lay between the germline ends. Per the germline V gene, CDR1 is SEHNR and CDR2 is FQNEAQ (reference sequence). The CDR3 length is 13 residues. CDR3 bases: TGTGCCAGCAGCTTAAGACAGTCTACGGGTTGCACCTTC. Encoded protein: CASSLRQSTGCTF.

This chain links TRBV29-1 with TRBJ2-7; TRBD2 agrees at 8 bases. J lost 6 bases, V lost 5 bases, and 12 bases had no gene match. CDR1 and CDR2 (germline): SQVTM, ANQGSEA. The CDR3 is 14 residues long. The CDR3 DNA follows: TGCAGCGTTTCTAGGTCAAGCGGGAGAGGCGAGCAGTACTTC. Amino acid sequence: CSVSRSSGRGEQYF.

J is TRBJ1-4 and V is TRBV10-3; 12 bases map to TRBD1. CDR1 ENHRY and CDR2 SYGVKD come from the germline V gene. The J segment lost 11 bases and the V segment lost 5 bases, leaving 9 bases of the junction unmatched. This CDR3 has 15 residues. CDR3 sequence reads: CAISPGTGGENKLFF. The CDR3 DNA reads TGTGCCATCAGTCCCGGGACAGGGGGCGAGAATAAACTGTTTTTT.

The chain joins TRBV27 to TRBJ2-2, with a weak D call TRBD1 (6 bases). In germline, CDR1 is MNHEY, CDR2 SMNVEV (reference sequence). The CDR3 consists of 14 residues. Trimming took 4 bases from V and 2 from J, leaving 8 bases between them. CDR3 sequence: CASSWTVNTGELFF. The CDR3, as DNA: TGTGCCAGCAGTTGGACAGTTAACACCGGGGAGCTGTTTTTT.

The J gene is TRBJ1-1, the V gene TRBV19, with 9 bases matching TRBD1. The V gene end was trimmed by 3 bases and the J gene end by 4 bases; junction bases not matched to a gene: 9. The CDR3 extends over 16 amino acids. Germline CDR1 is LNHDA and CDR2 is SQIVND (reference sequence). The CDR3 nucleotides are TGTGCCAGTAGTATGGGACAGGGCTCTCCACGCACTGAAGCTTTCTTT. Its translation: CASSMGQGSPRTEAFF.

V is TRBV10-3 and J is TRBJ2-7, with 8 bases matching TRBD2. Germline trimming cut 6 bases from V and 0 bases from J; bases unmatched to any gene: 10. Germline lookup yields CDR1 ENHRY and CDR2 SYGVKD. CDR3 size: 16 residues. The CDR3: CAISNPRGGRSYEQYF. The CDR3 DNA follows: TGTGCCATCAGCAACCCCCGCGGGGGGCGCTCCTACGAGCAGTACTTC.

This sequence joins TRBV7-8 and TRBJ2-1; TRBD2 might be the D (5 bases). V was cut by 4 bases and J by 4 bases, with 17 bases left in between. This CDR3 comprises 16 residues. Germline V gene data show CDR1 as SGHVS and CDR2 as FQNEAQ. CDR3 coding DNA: TGTGCCAGCAGCTACCTAACTAGGGCTACTTACAATGAGCAGTTCTTC. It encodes CASSYLTRATYNEQFF.

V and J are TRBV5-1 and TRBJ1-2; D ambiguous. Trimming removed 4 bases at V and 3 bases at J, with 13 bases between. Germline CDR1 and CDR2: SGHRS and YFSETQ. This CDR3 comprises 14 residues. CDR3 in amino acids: CASSPFPGDYGYTF. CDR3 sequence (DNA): TGCGCCAGCAGCCCATTCCCCGGAGACTATGGCTACACCTTC.

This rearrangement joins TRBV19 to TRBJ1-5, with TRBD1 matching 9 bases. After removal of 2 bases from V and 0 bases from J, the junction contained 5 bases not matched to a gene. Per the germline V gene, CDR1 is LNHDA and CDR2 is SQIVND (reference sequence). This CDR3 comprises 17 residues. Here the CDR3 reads CASSIRWTGDSNQPQHF. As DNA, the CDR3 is TGTGCCAGTAGTATAAGATGGACAGGGGATAGCAATCAGCCCCAGCATTTT. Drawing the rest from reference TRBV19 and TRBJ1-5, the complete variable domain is DGGITQSPKYLFRKEGQNVTLSCEQNLNHDAMYWYRQDPGQGLRLIYYSQIVNDFQKGDIAEGYSVSREKKESFPLTVTSAQKNPTAFYLCASSIRWTGDSNQPQHFGDGTRLSIL.

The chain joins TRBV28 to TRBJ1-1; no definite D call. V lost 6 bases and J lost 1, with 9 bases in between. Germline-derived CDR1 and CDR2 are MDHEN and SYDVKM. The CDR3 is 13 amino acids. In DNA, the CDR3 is TGTGCCAGCAGGAACAGTCCGAACACTGAAGCTTTCTTT. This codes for CASRNSPNTEAFF.

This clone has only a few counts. This CDR3 reads CASSSTPYEQYF. The CDR3 DNA reads TGTGCCAGCAGTTCCACACCATACGAGCAGTACTTC. The V and J genes are TRBV12-3 or TRBV12-4 and TRBJ2-7; D unclear. CDR3 size: 12 residues. The germline V and J ends were trimmed by 4 bases and 4 bases, with 8 bases remaining between them.

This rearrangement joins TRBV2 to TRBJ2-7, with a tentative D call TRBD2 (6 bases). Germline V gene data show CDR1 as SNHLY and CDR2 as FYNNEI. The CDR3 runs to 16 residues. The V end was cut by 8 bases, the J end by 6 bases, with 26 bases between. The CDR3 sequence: CASPPARGYRGGEQYF. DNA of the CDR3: TGTGCCAGCCCCCCCGCGAGGGGTTATAGGGGAGGCGAGCAGTACTTC. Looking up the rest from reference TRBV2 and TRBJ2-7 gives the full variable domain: EPEVTQTPSHQVTQMGQEVILRCVPISNHLYFYWYRQILGQKVEFLVSFYNNEISEKSEIFDDQFSVERPDGSNFTLKIRSTKLEDSAMYFCASPPARGYRGGEQYFGPGTRLTVT.

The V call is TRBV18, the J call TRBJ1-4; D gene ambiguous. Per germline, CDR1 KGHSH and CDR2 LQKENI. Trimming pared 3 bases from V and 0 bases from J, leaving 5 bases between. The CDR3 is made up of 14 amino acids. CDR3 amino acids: CASSPSATNEKLFF. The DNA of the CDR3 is TGTGCCAGCTCACCGAGCGCAACTAATGAAAAACTGTTTTTT.

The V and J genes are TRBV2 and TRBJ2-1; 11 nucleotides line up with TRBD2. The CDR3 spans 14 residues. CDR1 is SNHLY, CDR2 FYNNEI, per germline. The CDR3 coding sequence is TGTGCTGGGAGGGGACTAGCGGACTACAATGAGCAGTTCTTC. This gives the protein CAGRGLADYNEQFF. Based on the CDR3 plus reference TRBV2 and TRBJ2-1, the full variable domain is EPEVTQTPSHQVTQMGQEVILRCVPISNHLYFYWYRQILGQKVEFLVSFYNNEISEKSEIFDDQFSVERPDGSNFTLKIRSTKLEDSAMYFCAGRGLADYNEQFFGPGTRLTVL.